These 5 T cell receptor beta chains came from one sample sequenced in a study of radiotherapy plus CTLA-4 blockade in lung cancer. Repertoires were generated with immunoSEQ multiplex PCR, while TCRdb's copy carries only in-frame clones and drops some. The table lists around 71,000 clones, roughly three quarters of them singletons. Sequenced here: peripheral blood, sampled from a patient treated with radiotherapy plus ipilimumab. The receptors here all came from a human donor with non-small cell lung cancer whose response to radiotherapy plus ipilimumab could not be evaluated. Some clones in this sample may be carry-over from other donors' samples.

Details on this clone: The junction does not match germline at one end; this may be a read error. The same CDR3 can be traced to other DNA sequences in this sample. This rearrangement joins TRBV4-1 to TRBJ1-6; 7 nucleotides line up with TRBD1. The CDR3 runs to 16 residues. Germline V CDR1 and CDR2: MGHRA, YSYEKL. This CDR3 reads CASSQSGTAHNSPLHF. The CDR3 bases are TGCGCCAGCAGCCAGTCCGGGACAGCTCACAATTCCCCCCTCCACTTT.

The CDR3 nucleotides are TGTGCCAGCAGTTTCCGTGCGGGGCGCGAGCAGTACTTC. This gives the protein CASSFRAGREQYF. The rearrangement joins TRBV27 to TRBJ2-7, with D tentatively TRBD2 (6 bases). CDR3 size: 13 residues. V lost 3 bases to trimming and J lost 6 bases, with 12 bases between them. Germline-derived CDR1 and CDR2 are MNHEY and SMNVEV (reference sequence).

The chain is built from TRBV4-3 and TRBJ1-1; D is ambiguous. Germline V gene lookup returns CDR1 LGHNA and CDR2 YSLEER. The CDR3 has 14 residues. The germline V and J ends were trimmed by 0 bases and 3 bases, with 8 bases remaining between them. CDR3 in DNA: TGCGCCAGCAGCCAAGATTTCGGAGACACTGAAGCTTTCTTT. Protein: CASSQDFGDTEAFF.

The chain employs TRBV2 and TRBJ2-3; D is possibly TRBD1 (5 bases). The ends were cut back, 2 bases at V and 0 bases at J, with 12 bases in the middle. Germline CDR1 is SNHLY and CDR2 is FYNNEI. CDR3 length: 16 amino acids. DNA for the CDR3: TGTGCCAGCAGTGAAAATCAGGGCCTTAGCACAGATACGCAGTATTTT. It is translated as CASSENQGLSTDTQYF.

The count of this clone is one. The V and J genes are TRBV29-1 and TRBJ1-2; the match to TRBD1 covers 8 bases. The CDR3 contains 13 residues. J gave up 4 bases and V 5 bases, and 6 bases lay outside the gene matches. Germline lookup yields CDR1 SQVTM and CDR2 ANQGSEA. CDR3 sequence reads: CSVTGGEIYGYTF. The CDR3 DNA follows: TGCAGCGTTACAGGGGGGGAGATCTATGGCTACACCTTC.